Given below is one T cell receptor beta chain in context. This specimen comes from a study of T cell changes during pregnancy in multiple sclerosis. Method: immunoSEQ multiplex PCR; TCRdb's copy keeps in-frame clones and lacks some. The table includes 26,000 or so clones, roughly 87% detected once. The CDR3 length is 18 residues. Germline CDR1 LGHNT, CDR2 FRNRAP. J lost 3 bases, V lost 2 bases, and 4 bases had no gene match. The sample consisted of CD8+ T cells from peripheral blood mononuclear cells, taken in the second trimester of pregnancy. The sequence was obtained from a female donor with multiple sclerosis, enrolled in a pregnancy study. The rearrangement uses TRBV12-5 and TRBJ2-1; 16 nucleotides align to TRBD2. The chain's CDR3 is CASGLIGTSGRVYNEQFF. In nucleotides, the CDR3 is TGTGCTAGTGGTTTGATTGGGACTAGCGGGAGGGTCTACAATGAGCAGTTCTTC. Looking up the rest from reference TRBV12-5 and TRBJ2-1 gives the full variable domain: DARVTQTPRHKVTEMGQEVTMRCQPILGHNTVFWYRQTMMQGLELLAYFRNRAPLDDSGMPKDRFSAEMPDATLATLKIQPSEPRDSAVYFCASGLIGTSGRVYNEQFFGPGTRLTVL.